The sequence of this T cell receptor (beta chain) was determined in a study of blood T cell repertoires in COVID-19. Study at large: PBMCs, B-cell-depleted T cells, or T cells were the source of the cDNA or gDNA that made up the material.

Sequencing was performed with immunoSEQ multiplex PCR; in TCRdb, only in-frame clones are kept and a portion is missing. Of 150,000 to 200,000 clones in the sample, 82% were seen once. Per germline, CDR1 MGHDK and CDR2 SYGVNS. The CDR3 runs 11 residues. The V and J ends lost 7 bases and 9 bases respectively, with 10 bases between them. The TCR originated in a woman between 35 and 50 years old with COVID-19, enrolled during active disease. The rearrangement joins TRBV25-1 to TRBJ2-1; no firm D call. The sample taken for sequencing was peripheral blood. The CDR3 region is CASTLSSEQFF. The CDR3 DNA reads as TGTGCCAGCACACTATCTAGTGAGCAGTTCTTC.